This TCR beta chain was observed in a study of shared clonotypes between healthy human individuals (dated by TCRdb to about 2020). Regarding the research as a whole: A couple of women and three men aged 18 to 49 years were included in the cohort. The study deeply sequenced blood TCR repertoires of about five healthy adults to estimate repertoire size and the extent of clonotype sharing between individuals. Different laboratories and diverse techniques were used to prepare libraries and sequence TCR repertoires, to increase sequencing depth and limit assay-specific biases. Leukapheresis yielded between about 0.94 and 8.9 billion PBMCs per donor.

Using the deep immunoSEQ assay, TCR CDR3 regions were amplified from genomic DNA by multiplex PCR. Extracted genomic DNA from each cell subset was spread evenly across all wells of several immunoSEQ 96-well plates, with each plate serving as a replicate. For unsorted PBMC, 250 to 350 ng of genomic DNA, equivalent to approximately 28,000 T cell genomes, went into each replicate PCR. Genomic DNA from unsorted PBMC was sequenced over ten immunoSEQ deep assay plates. Purified libraries were quantified with a Qubit 3.0 fluorometer, sized on a Bioanalyzer 2100, and re-quantified with the KAPA Library Quantification kit. Every immunoSEQ 96-well plate was sequenced on a separate single-read 150-cycle Illumina NextSeq 550 flow cell. Per the original workflow: Because the immunoSEQ output included only junctional sequences and no quality scores, the filtering could not be the same as the filtering used for full-length reads. Sequences were annotated with PyIR, a Python wrapper for IgBLAST v1.9, using IMGT germline references to assign V/J genes and CDR3. Reads with weak V/J assignments (E-value above 1e-6), missing CDR3, stop codons, out-of-frame junctions, or ambiguous translated residues were removed. V3J clonotypes were defined by identical inferred V gene, J gene, and CDR3 amino acid sequence. To compute the percentage overlap between repertoires, the number of shared unique clonotypes was divided by the size of the smaller repertoire. Three approaches were used to assess repertoire richness: RTK rarefaction, the Chao1 estimator, and Recon v2.1 estimates of unobserved clonotypes. Imported from immuneACCESS, the table was reduced by TCRdb to in-frame sequences with V and J called. These copies leave out some clones; in studies compared against another copy, an unresolved V gene accounts for under half, and the cause of the remainder is not known. Clonal size and the V and J genes are those of that table, whereas D and trimming came from the DNA. For this sample there are roughly 480,000 clones; roughly 78% appear just once. The ten largest account for roughly 12% of the sample.

Donors were healthy HIV-negative adults with no recently reported acute infections or vaccinations. Every donor was a Caucasian adult residing in Nashville, Tennessee, USA. For unsorted samples, tens of millions of PBMCs were counted, and genomic DNA was extracted using the QIAamp DNA Blood Mini kit. Blood was obtained by leukapheresis, after which PBMCs were separated by Ficoll-Histopaque density gradient centrifugation and cryopreserved in liquid nitrogen vapor phase. What the research found in general, with its limitations: Based on pairwise subsampling, the degree of clonotype sharing among donors was expected to be affected by sequencing depth. Sampling was restricted to blood, and TCR repertoires in tissues likely differ from the TCR repertoires found in blood. The small number of donors limited the genetic and exposure-history diversity represented.

Spanning cysteine to phenylalanine, the CDR3 consists of 16 amino acids. This entry keeps only the CDR3 DNA: 48 bases, framed from base 1. The germline ends are 14 bases apart after V is trimmed by 3 bases and J by 0 bases. CDR1 and CDR2 are read off the germline V gene as SGHVS and FNYEAQ. Points on this clone: Its cognate antigen has yet to be identified. No much larger clone is present one base from it, and per-base qualities are unavailable.

The chain is assembled from TRBV7-6 and TRBJ1-1; the D gene assignment is ambiguous. The specimen sequenced was PBMCs. The clonotype originates from a woman between 35 and 50 years old in good health. Some clones in this sample may be carry-over from other donors' samples. The nucleotides are TGTGCCAGCAGCTTGAAGGCCTTCGCCCTGAACACTGAAGCTTTCTTT. Translated, it gives CASSLKAFALNTEAFF.